This TCR beta chain was found in a study of cytotoxic CD8 clonotypes in ibrutinib-treated CLL (dated by TCRdb to about 2021). Regarding the study in general: The cohort had about a dozen relapsed/refractory and 15 treatment-naive patients; approximately 18 were IGHV unmutated. Responses were partial in approximately 24 patients and complete in 2; after median about 5.5 years follow-up, about 14 stayed in remission and around 12 progressed. Response samples were obtained after a median of approximately 12 months of treatment, with a range of about 6 to 36 months. An average of roughly 270,000 productive templates and 94,082 productive rearrangements was obtained per sample. Of the approximately 90 participants in the trial, about two dozen had longitudinal samples available. Cryopreserved peripheral blood mononuclear cells were collected before treatment, at response, and at either disease progression or sustained remission. All remission and progressive disease samples were collected while patients were still receiving ibrutinib.

Broad study findings and their caveats: Sampling times were not matched between patients in sustained remission and patients whose disease was progressing, and lymph node repertoires were not examined. Clonality rose at ibrutinib response, remained stable during sustained remission, and dropped back toward baseline at progression. Baseline clonality was found to be higher than that of age-matched healthy donors and was strongly correlated with circulating CD8+ T-cell counts. Public clonotypes were rare and either contracted or stayed stable during treatment, and the rise in clonality at ibrutinib response reflected the expansion of private clonotypes.

The sample's time point label, decoded: 20 to 25 months on ibrutinib. Roughly 1.8 micrograms of genomic DNA were extracted from cryopreserved PBMCs for TCR beta library preparation. Longitudinal blood samples from CLL patients on ibrutinib monotherapy were analyzed using high-throughput TCR beta sequencing. The patients were enrolled in a single-center, open-label phase 2 trial of ibrutinib monotherapy. On a MiSeq, deep resolution sequencing aimed for a depth between 1 in 1 million and 1 in 200,000 T cells, with each clonotype covered approximately 9.8x on average. TCR beta libraries were generated with the immunoSEQ hsTCRB Kit. The authors processed their data as follows. Data were analyzed with ImmunoSEQ Data Assistant and ImmunoSEQ Analyzer, with V, D and J genes assigned per IMGT definitions. Clonality, which ranges from 0 to 1, was calculated by subtracting the normalized Shannon entropy of productive rearrangement frequencies from one. Public clonotype analysis was restricted to overrepresented clonotypes comprising at least 0.05% of each patient's repertoire. Repertoires from thirteen age-matched healthy donors in immuneACCESS were used as clonality controls. TCRdb re-hosts the immuneACCESS table, in-frame sequences only. Its copies lack some clones; in the studies checked, an unresolved V gene accounts for under half of them, and the cause for the rest is not known. The V and J calls and clone size were taken over from that table, and D and trimming were inferred from the DNA. The table for this sample lists fewer than 200,000 clones; 84% of them were counted only once. The ten biggest clones cover 3.5% to 5.5% of the sample.

Worth noting for this clone: No antigen is known for it. Per-base qualities were not stored, and no clone one base away is much larger.

Here the sequenced sample was PBMCs, taken after 24 months of ibrutinib treatment. The sequence was collected from a human donor with chronic lymphocytic leukemia.

This receptor carries the CDR3 CASSQALAGLNEQFF. The DNA is TGTGCCAGCAGCCAGGCACTAGCGGGGCTCAATGAGCAGTTCTTC. The chain links TRBV7-2 with TRBJ2-1, with 10 bases aligning to TRBD2. Reading from cysteine to phenylalanine, the CDR3 counts 15 amino acids. Only the CDR3 portion is preserved as DNA: 45 bases, with reading frame beginning at the first base. Trimming accounts for 5 bases at V and 6 bases at J, while the number of junction bases matched to no gene is 7. The germline V gene specifies SGHTA as CDR1 and FQGNSA as CDR2.